These 20 T cell receptor beta chains were all obtained from the same sample, sequenced in a study of blood T cell repertoires in COVID-19. Clones were sequenced by immunoSEQ multiplex PCR, and TCRdb holds only the in-frame ones, with some missing. The sample includes tens of thousands of clones, 80% to 95% of them seen just once. The sample consisted of peripheral blood. The receptor set was obtained from a woman over 75 with active COVID-19.

This rearrangement joins TRBV9 to TRBJ2-7, with 8 bases fitting TRBD2. Germline CDR1 is SGDLS and CDR2 is YYNGEE. The length of the CDR3 is 14 residues. V shed 4 bases and J 6 bases; nucleotides not matched to a gene: 9. The CDR3 DNA is TGTGCCAGCAGCCCGTCGGGGGGGACTAGCGAGCAGTACGTC. Translating it yields CASSPSGGTSEQYV.

This rearrangement joins TRBV5-1 to TRBJ1-1; D is uncertain. Trimming took off 1 base at V and 0 bases at J, with 10 bases between the two ends. Germline values: CDR1 SGHRS, CDR2 YFSETQ. CDR3 size: 15 residues. CDR3: CASSLSGVMNTEAFF. CDR3 bases: TGCGCCAGCAGCTTGTCCGGAGTTATGAACACTGAAGCTTTCTTT.

The chain couples TRBV11-2 to TRBJ2-7; possibly TRBD1 for D (6 bases). The CDR3 consists of 13 residues. The V gene's germline CDR1 is SGHAT and CDR2 FQNNGV. Trimming stripped 5 bases from V and 3 bases from J, with 11 bases between. The DNA for the CDR3 is TGTGCCAGCAGCCGGACAGCGGACTACGAGCAGTACTTC. Translation gives CASSRTADYEQYF.

This clone has more than one count but fewer than ten. V and J are TRBV21-1 and TRBJ1-2; TRBD1 was called by the table and not checked on the DNA. TRBV21-1 is tagged as a pseudogene. This CDR3 spans 15 amino acids. CDR3 nucleotide sequence: TGTGCCAGCAGCACTGAGGGGGCCGTTGGCTATGGCTACACCTTC. The encoded protein is CASSTEGAVGYGYTF.

The J gene is TRBJ2-7, the V gene TRBV19; TRBD1 is a possible D gene (6 bases). This CDR3 comprises 15 residues. Germline V gene lookup returns CDR1 LNHDA and CDR2 SQIVND (reference sequence). V was pared by 7 bases and J by 1 base, with 17 bases between. The CDR3 nucleotides read TGTGCCAGTACCCCAAGGAGGACAGAGTCCTACGAGCAGTACGTC. It is translated as CASTPRRTESYEQYV.

The rearrangement links TRBV5-8 to TRBJ2-1; no reliable D call. Germline V CDR1 and CDR2: SGHTS, YDEGEE. The CDR3 consists of 11 residues. DNA of the CDR3: TGTTCAGGTCTGTTTCTCAATGAGCAGTTCTTC. It is translated as CSGLFLNEQFF.

This clone showed up just once. V and J are TRBV7-2 and TRBJ2-5; 11 bases match TRBD2. V was pared by 3 bases and J by 5 bases, with 8 bases of the junction left unmatched. This CDR3 comprises 16 residues. Germline values: CDR1 SGHTA, CDR2 FQGNSA. The DNA of the CDR3 is TGTGCCAGCAGCTTGGGACTAGCGGAGTTCAAGGAGACCCAGTACTTC. It codes for CASSLGLAEFKETQYF.

The V call is TRBV15, the J call TRBJ1-3, with D unclear. The CDR3 totals 15 residues. Per the germline V gene, CDR1 is LNHNV and CDR2 is YYDKDF (reference sequence). Trimming removed 0 bases at V and 4 bases at J, with 10 bases between. CDR3 residues: CATSRDRGSGNTIYF. In DNA form, the CDR3 reads TGTGCCACCAGCAGAGACCGTGGCTCAGGAAACACCATATATTTT.

J is TRBJ2-1 and V is TRBV5-1, with 8 bases aligning to TRBD2. Germline CDR1 SGHRS, CDR2 YFSETQ. Trimming took 4 bases from V and 2 from J; bases not matched to a gene: 8. This CDR3 spans 16 amino acids. The DNA of the CDR3 is TGCGCCAGCAGCCCGGGCGGGACTAGGACCTACAATGAGCAGTTCTTC. It yields the protein CASSPGGTRTYNEQFF.

This chain uses TRBV5-1 with TRBJ1-3, with a tentative D call TRBD1 (5 bases). The CDR3 runs 16 residues. V was pared by 0 bases and J by 1 base, with 11 bases between. In germline, CDR1 is SGHRS, CDR2 YFSETQ. CDR3 in DNA: TGCGCCAGCAGCTTGGCGGGGGGGATATCTGGAAACACCATATATTTT. It encodes CASSLAGGISGNTIYF.

The V gene is TRBV27, the J gene TRBJ2-5; possibly TRBD2 for D (5 bases). CDR1 and CDR2 (germline): MNHEY, SMNVEV (reference sequence). Trimming left V 1 base short and J 7 bases short, with 16 bases between. This CDR3 is 15 amino acids long. This CDR3 reads CASSLYASRSGTQYF. CDR3 DNA: TGTGCCAGCAGTTTATACGCTAGCCGGTCGGGGACCCAGTACTTC.

This clone was observed a single time. The chain couples TRBV18 to TRBJ2-2, with D unresolved. V gave up 5 bases and J gave up 8 bases, with 9 bases separating them. CDR3 length equals 12 residues. Germline lookup yields CDR1 KGHSH and CDR2 LQKENI. The CDR3 DNA reads as TGTGCCAGCTCAGAGAGTTTGGGGGAGCTGTTTTTT. Its translation is CASSESLGELFF.

This chain joins TRBV27 and TRBJ1-3; D is undetermined. Germline lookup yields CDR1 MNHEY and CDR2 SMNVEV (reference sequence). With 3 bases removed from V and 1 base from J, the gap between germline ends came to 7 bases. The CDR3 contains 14 residues. CDR3 sequence: CASSFEDSGNTIYF. As DNA, the CDR3 is TGTGCCAGCAGTTTTGAGGATTCTGGAAACACCATATATTTT.

J is TRBJ1-2 and V is TRBV5-1; D is perhaps TRBD1 (5 bases). Trimming removed 2 bases at V and 3 bases at J, with 11 bases between. CDR3 size: 14 residues. Germline V lookup: CDR1 SGHRS, CDR2 YFSETQ. The CDR3, as DNA: TGCGCCAGCAGCTTCGGAGGGACGGACTATGGCTACACCTTC. Translated, it gives CASSFGGTDYGYTF.

The CDR3 reads CASSGRGQGSDTQYF. Written as DNA, the CDR3 is TGCGCCAGCAGCGGACGGGGACAGGGGTCAGATACGCAGTATTTT. V gene TRBV5-1 combines with J gene TRBJ2-3, with 10 bases that match TRBD1. Trimming cost V 4 bases and J 4 bases; bases outside gene matches: 6. CDR1 and CDR2 (germline): SGHRS, YFSETQ. CDR3 size: 15 residues.

The chain links TRBV27 to TRBJ1-1; the D gene is possibly TRBD1 (5 bases). Germline CDR1 reads MNHEY; CDR2 reads SMNVEV (reference sequence). The V gene lost 7 bases and the J gene lost 5 bases, with 17 bases spanning the gap. The CDR3 covers 14 residues. For the CDR3, the DNA is TGTGCCAGCACCCCAAGTGGGGGGGGAACTGAAGCTTTCTTT. Its translation is CASTPSGGGTEAFF.

This rearrangement joins TRBV7-5 to TRBJ1-5; the D call TRBD1 from the table was never checked on the DNA. TRBV7-5 is recorded as a pseudogene. This CDR3 is 14 amino acids long. The CDR3 protein is CVRSLRHRDQPQHF. CDR3 sequence (DNA): TGTGTCAGAAGCTTGCGGCACAGGGATCAGCCCCAGCATTTT.

The CDR3 sequence is CASSLAGQDGNSPLHF. In DNA form, the CDR3 reads TGCGCCAGCAGCTTGGCCGGACAAGATGGAAATTCACCCCTCCACTTT. This sequence joins TRBV5-1 and TRBJ1-6; D might be TRBD1 (5 bases). CDR1 SGHRS and CDR2 YFSETQ come from the germline V gene. V was clipped by 0 bases and J by 7 bases, with 14 bases between them. The CDR3 sequence is 16 residues long. The whole variable domain, remainder taken from reference TRBV5-1 and TRBJ1-6, is KAGVTQTPRYLIKTRGQQVTLSCSPISGHRSVSWYQQTPGQGLQFLFEYFSETQRNKGNFPGRFSGRQFSNSRSEMNVSTLELGDSALYLCASSLAGQDGNSPLHFGNGTRLTVT.

The chain combines TRBV29-1 with TRBJ2-1, with D possibly matching TRBD2 (6 bases). CDR3 length equals 14 residues. From germline, CDR1 is SQVTM and CDR2 ANQGSEA. The V end was cut by 4 bases, the J end by 6 bases, with 16 bases between. The CDR3 region is CSVAMTRVFNEQFF. CDR3 nucleotide sequence: TGCAGCGTTGCGATGACTAGGGTTTTCAATGAGCAGTTCTTC.

The chain links TRBV3-1 (or the pseudogene TRBV3-2) to TRBJ1-5; possible D gene TRBD1, 6 bases. The CDR3 has 14 residues. Germline CDR1 LGHDT, CDR2 YNNKEL (reference sequence). V was clipped by 3 bases and J by 4 bases, with 10 bases between them. CDR3 loop: CASSQGARNQPQHF. The DNA of the CDR3 is TGTGCCAGCAGCCAGGGGGCTCGGAATCAGCCCCAGCATTTT.